This entry features one TCR beta chain sequence. After re-calling the 5' RACE reads, TCRdb lists one entry per CDR3 protein, DNA absent. The sample holds approximately 460,000 distinct CDR3 sequences. CDR3 length: 14 amino acids. Per germline, CDR1 SGHDT and CDR2 YYEEEE. These data are taken from a study of T cells expressing NK-cell markers. The TCR comes from a woman aged 18 to 69 in good health. The material sequenced was blood T cells: a sorted CD56 or NKG2C T cell subset, CD4+ or CD8+ T cells, or bulk PBMC T cells (not recorded which). The chain links TRBV5-6 to TRBJ2-3. Here the CDR3 reads CASSRLGSTDTQYF. The entire variable domain, with the rest obtained from reference TRBV5-6 and TRBJ2-3, is as follows: DAGVTQSPTHLIKTRGQQVTLRCSPKSGHDTVSWYQQALGQGPQFIFQYYEEEERQRGNFPDRFSGHQFPNYSSELNVNALLLGDSALYLCASSRLGSTDTQYFGPGTRLTVL.